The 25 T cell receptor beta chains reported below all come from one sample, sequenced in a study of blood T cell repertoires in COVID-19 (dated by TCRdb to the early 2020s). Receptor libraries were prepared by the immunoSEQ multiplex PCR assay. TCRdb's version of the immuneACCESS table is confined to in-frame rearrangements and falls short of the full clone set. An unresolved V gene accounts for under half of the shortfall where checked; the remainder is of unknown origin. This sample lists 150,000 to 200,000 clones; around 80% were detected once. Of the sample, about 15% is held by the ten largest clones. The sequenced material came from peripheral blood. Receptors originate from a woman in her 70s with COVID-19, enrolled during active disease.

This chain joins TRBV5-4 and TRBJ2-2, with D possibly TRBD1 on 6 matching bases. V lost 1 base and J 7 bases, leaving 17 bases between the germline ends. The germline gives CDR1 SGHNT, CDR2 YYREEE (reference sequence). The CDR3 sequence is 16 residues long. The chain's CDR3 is CASSLQQGRFSGELFF. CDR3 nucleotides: TGTGCCAGCAGCTTGCAACAGGGTAGATTTAGCGGGGAGCTGTTTTTT.

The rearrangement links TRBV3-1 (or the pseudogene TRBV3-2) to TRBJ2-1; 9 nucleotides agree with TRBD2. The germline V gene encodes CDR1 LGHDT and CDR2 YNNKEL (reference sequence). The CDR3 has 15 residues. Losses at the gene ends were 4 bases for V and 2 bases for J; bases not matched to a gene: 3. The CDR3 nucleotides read TGTGCCAGCAGCCTCAGCGGGAGGCCCTACAATGAGCAGTTCTTC. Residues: CASSLSGRPYNEQFF.

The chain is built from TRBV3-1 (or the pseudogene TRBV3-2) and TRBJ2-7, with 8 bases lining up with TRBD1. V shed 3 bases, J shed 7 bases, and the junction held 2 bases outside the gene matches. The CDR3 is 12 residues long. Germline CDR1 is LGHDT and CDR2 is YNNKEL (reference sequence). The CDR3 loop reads CASSQDRAEQYF. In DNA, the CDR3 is TGTGCCAGCAGCCAGGACAGGGCTGAGCAGTACTTC.

The CDR3 region is CASSYSRRPDTQYF. The DNA for the CDR3 is TGTGCCAGCAGTTACTCGAGGAGGCCAGATACGCAGTATTTT. V gene TRBV6-2 or TRBV6-3 combines with J gene TRBJ2-3, with a tentative D call TRBD2 (5 bases). The germline V and J ends were trimmed by 0 bases and 4 bases, with 8 bases remaining between them. Germline V lookup: CDR1 MNHEY, CDR2 SVGEGT. There are 14 residues in the CDR3.

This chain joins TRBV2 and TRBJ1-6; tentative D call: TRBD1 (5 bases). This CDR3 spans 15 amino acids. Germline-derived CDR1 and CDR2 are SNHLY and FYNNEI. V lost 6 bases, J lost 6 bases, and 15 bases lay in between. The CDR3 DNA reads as TGTGCCAGCAGGGGCCGGGGGAAGGGTAATTCACCCCTCCACTTT. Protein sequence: CASRGRGKGNSPLHF.

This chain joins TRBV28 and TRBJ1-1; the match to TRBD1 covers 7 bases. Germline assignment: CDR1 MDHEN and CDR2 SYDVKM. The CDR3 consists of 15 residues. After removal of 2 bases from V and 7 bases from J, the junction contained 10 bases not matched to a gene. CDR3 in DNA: TGTGCCAGCAGTTTAGGCCACACAGGGGCGTTTGAAGCTTTCTTT. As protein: CASSLGHTGAFEAFF. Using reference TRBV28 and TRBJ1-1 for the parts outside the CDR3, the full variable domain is DVKVTQSSRYLVKRTGEKVFLECVQDMDHENMFWYRQDPGLGLRLIYFSYDVKMKEKGDIPEGYSVSREKKERFSLILESASTNQTSMYLCASSLGHTGAFEAFFGQGTRLTVV.

The CDR3 sequence: CASSYSTGSTEAFF. As DNA, the CDR3 is TGTGCCAGCAGTTACTCGACTGGGTCCACTGAAGCTTTCTTT. The rearrangement links TRBV6-5 to TRBJ1-1, with no clear D. V lost 0 bases, J lost 4 bases, and 9 bases lay in between. The germline V gene encodes CDR1 MNHEY and CDR2 SVGAGI. CDR3 size: 14 residues.

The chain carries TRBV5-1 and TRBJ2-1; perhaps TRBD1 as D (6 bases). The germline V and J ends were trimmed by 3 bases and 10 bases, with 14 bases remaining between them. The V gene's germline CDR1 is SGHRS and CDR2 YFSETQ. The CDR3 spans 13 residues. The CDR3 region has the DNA TGCGCCAGCAGCTCGGACAGTATTAGAGAGCAGTTCTTC. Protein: CASSSDSIREQFF.

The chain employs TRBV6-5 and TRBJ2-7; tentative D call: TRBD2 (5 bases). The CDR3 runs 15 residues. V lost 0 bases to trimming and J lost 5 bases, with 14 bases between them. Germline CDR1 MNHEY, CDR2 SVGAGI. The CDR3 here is CASSYSRVSLDEQYF. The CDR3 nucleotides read TGTGCCAGCAGTTACTCGCGGGTATCCCTTGACGAGCAGTACTTC.

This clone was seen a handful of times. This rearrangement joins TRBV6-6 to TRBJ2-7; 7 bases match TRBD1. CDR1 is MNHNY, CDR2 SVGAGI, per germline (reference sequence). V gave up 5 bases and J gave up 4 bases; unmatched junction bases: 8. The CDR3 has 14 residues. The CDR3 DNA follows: TGTGCCAGCAGTGACCTACAGACAGGGTACGAGCAGTACTTC. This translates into CASSDLQTGYEQYF.

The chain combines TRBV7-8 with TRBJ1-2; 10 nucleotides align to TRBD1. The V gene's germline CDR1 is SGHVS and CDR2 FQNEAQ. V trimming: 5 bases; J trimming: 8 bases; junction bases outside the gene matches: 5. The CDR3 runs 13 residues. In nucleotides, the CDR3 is TGTGCCAGCAGCCGACAGGGGGCTGAAGGCTACACCTTC. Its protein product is CASSRQGAEGYTF.

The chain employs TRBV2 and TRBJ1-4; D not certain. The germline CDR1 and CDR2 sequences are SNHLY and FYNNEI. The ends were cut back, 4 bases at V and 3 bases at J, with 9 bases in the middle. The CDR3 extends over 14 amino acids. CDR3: CASSVRLPNEKLFF. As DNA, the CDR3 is TGTGCCAGCAGTGTGCGTCTCCCTAATGAAAAACTGTTTTTT.

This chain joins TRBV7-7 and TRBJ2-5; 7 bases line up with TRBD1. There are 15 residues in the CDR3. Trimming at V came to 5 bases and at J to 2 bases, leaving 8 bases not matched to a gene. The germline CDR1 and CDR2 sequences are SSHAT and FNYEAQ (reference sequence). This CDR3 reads CASSLHQGDQETQYF. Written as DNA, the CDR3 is TGTGCCAGCAGCCTCCATCAGGGGGATCAAGAGACCCAGTACTTC. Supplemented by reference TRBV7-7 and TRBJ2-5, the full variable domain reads GAGVSQSPRYKVTKRGQDVTLRCDPISSHATLYWYQQALGQGPEFLTYFNYEAQPDKSGLPSDRFSAERPEGSISTLTIQRTEQRDSAMYRCASSLHQGDQETQYFGPGTRLLVL.

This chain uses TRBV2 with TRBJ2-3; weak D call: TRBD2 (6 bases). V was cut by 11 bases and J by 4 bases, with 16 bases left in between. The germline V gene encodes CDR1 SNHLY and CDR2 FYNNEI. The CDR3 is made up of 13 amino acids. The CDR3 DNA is TGTGCCTCCCGGGGGAGACGGTCAGATACGCAGTATTTT. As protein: CASRGRRSDTQYF.

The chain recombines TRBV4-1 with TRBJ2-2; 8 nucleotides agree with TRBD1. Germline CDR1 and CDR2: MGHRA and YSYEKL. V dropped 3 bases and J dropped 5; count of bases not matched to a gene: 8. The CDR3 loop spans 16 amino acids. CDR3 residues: CASSQPGGLKTGELFF. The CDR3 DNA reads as TGCGCCAGCAGCCAGCCAGGGGGCCTCAAGACCGGGGAGCTGTTTTTT.

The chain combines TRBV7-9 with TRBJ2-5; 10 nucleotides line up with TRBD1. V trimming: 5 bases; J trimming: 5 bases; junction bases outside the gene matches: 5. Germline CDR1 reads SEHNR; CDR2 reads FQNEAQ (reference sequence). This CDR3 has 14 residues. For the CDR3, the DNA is TGTGCCAGCAGCCCCGACAGGGGGCATGAGACCCAGTACTTC. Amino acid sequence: CASSPDRGHETQYF.

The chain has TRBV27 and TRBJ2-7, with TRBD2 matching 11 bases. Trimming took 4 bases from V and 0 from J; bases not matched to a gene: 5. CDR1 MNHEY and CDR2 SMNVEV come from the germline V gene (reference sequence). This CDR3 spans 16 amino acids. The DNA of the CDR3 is TGTGCCAGCAGTTCGAGACTAGCGGGGAACTCCTACGAGCAGTACGTC. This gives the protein CASSSRLAGNSYEQYV.

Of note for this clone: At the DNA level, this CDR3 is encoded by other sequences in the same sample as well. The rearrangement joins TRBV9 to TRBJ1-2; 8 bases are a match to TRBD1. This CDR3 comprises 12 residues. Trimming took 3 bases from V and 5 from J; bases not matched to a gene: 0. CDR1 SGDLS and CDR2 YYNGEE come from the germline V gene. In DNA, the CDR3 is TGTGCCAGCAGCGGACAGGGGTATGGCTACACCTTC. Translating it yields CASSGQGYGYTF. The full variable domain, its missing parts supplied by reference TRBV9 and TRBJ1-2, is DSGVTQTPKHLITATGQRVTLRCSPRSGDLSVYWYQQSLDQGLQFLIQYYNGEERAKGNILERFSAQQFPDLHSELNLSSLELGDSALYFCASSGQGYGYTFGSGTRLTVV.

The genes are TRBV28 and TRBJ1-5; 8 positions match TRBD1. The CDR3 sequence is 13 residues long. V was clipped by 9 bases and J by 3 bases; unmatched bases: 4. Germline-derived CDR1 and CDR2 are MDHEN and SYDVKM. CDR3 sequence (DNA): TGTGCCAGTGGGACAGGTCTCAATCAGCCCCAGCATTTT. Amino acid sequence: CASGTGLNQPQHF.

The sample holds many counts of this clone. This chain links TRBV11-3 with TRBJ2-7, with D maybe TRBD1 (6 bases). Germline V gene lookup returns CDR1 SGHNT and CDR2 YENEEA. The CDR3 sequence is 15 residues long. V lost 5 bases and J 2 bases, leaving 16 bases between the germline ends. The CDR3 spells CASSLYSTGPYEQYF. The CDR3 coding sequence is TGTGCCAGCAGCCTATACTCGACAGGCCCCTACGAGCAGTACTTC.

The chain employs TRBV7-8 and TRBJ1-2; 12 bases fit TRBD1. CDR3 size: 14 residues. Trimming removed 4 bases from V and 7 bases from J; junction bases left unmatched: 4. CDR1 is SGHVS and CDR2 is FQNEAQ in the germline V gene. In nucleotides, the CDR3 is TGTGCCAGCAGCTATGGGACAGGGGGCTTTGGCTACACCTTC. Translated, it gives CASSYGTGGFGYTF.

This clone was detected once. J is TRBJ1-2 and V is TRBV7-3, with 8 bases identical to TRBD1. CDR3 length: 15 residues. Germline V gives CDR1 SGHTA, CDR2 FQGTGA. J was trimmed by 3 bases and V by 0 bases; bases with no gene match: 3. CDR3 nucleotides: TGTGCCAGCAGCTTAACGGGACAGGCCCACTATGGCTACACCTTC. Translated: CASSLTGQAHYGYTF.

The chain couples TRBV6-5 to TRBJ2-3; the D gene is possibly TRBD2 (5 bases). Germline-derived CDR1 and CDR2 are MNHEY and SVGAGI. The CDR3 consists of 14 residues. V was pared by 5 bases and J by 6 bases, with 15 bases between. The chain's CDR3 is CASSRGWLGDTQYF. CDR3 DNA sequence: TGTGCCAGCAGTCGCGGGTGGCTCGGCGATACGCAGTATTTT.

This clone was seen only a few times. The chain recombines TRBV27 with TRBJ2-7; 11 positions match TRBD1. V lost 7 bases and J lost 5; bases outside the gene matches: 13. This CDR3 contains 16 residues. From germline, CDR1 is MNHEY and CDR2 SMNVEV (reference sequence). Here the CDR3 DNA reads TGTGCCAGCACCTCCCCAAGGACAGGGGGCCGGAACGAGCAGTACTTC. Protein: CASTSPRTGGRNEQYF.

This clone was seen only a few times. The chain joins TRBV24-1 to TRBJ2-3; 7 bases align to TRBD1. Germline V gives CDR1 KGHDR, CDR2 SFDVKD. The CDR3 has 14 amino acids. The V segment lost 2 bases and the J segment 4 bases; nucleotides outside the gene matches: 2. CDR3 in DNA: TGTGCCACCAGTGATTCCACAGGGGCAGATACGCAGTATTTT. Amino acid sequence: CATSDSTGADTQYF.